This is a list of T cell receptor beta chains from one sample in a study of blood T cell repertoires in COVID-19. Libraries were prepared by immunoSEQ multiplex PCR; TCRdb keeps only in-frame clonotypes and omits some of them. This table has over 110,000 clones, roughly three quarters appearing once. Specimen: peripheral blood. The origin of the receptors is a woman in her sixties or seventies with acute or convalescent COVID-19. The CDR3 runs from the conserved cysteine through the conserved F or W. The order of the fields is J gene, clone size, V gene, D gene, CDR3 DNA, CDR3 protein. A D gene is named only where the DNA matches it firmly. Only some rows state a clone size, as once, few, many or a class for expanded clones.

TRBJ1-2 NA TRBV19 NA TGTGCCAGTAGTCAGAAGAATGGCTACACCTTC CASSQKNGYTF
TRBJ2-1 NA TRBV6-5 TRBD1 TGTGCCAGCAATCCCGGGACAGCCTATTCTGAGCAGTTCTTC CASNPGTAYSEQFF
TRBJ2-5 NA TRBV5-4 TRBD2 TGTGCCAGCAGCTCCGGACTAGCGCGAGAGGGAGAGACCCAGTACTTC CASSSGLAREGETQYF
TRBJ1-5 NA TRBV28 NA TGTGCCAGCAGTTTAGTTGGAGATTATCAGCCCCAGCATTTT CASSLVGDYQPQHF
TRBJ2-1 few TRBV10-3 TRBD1 TGTGCCATCAGTCAGGACAGGAGCTCCTACAATGAGCAGTTCTTC CAISQDRSSYNEQFF
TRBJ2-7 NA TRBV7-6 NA TGTGCCAGCAGCACCCGGACAGAGGCATGGGGCGAGCAGTACTTC CASSTRTEAWGEQYF
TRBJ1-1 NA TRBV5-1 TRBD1 TGCGCCAGCAGCCGGGGACAGCAGGGAACTGAAGCTTTCTTT CASSRGQQGTEAFF
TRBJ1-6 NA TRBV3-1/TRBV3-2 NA TGTGCCAGCAGCCACAGGGGCGCGGCGGATTCACCCCTCCACTTT CASSHRGAADSPLHF
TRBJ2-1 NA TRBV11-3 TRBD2 TGTGCCAGCAGCTCAAAGGCCGGGACTAGCGGGAACCATAATGAGCAGTTCTTC CASSSKAGTSGNHNEQFF
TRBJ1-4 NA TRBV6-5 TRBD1 TGTGCCAGCGACCGGGACAGGGGAGGAGAAAAACTGTTTTTT CASDRDRGGEKLFF
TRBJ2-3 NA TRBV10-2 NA TGCGCCAGCAGTGTTCCACGGGGGACTTTCACCGATACGCAGTATTTT CASSVPRGTFTDTQYF
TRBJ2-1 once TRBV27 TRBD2 TGTGCCAGCAGTCCTCGACTAGCGGGAAAGCAGTTCTTC CASSPRLAGKQFF
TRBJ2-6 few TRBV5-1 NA TGCGCCAGCAGCTTGGTACAGGGTCCCAGCTCTGGGGCCAACGTCCTGACTTTC CASSLVQGPSSGANVLTF
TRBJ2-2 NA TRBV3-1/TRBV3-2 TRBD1 TGTGCCAGCAACCCGAGGACAGGGGGCTACGGGGAGCTGTTTTTT CASNPRTGGYGELFF
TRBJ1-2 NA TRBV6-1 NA TGTGCCAGCAGTGAAACACAGGGCCGCGGCTACACCTTC CASSETQGRGYTF
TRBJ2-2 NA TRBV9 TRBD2 TGTGCCAGCAGCGCCGGAGGGGGACTAGGGAAGCCCGGGGAGCTGTTTTTT CASSAGGGLGKPGELFF
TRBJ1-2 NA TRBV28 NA TGTGCCAGCACCTATGTTGGGGAGCTTGGCTATGGCTACACCTTC CASTYVGELGYGYTF
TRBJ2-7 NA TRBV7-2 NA TGTGCCAGCAGCATAGGGGCAGCCTCCTACGAGCAGTACTTC CASSIGAASYEQYF
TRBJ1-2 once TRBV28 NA TGTGCCAGCAGTTTGTGGGGCCCAGTTACGGGCTACACCTTC CASSLWGPVTGYTF
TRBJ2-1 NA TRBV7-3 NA TGTGCCAGCAGTCGAAAAGGGGCGGGGAGCTCCTACAATGAGCAGTTCTTC CASSRKGAGSSYNEQFF
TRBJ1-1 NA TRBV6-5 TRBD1 TGTGCCAGCAGTTACAGGGGGCGCGACACTGAAGCTTTCTTT CASSYRGRDTEAFF
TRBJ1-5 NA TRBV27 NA TGTGCCAGCCAACGGTCCGGGGTGAATCAGCCCCAGCATTTT CASQRSGVNQPQHF
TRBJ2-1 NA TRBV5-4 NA TGTGCCAGCAGCTTGTTCAGGGAAGCGAATGAGCAGTTCTTC CASSLFREANEQFF
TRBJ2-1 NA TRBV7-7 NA TGTGCCAGCAGCCCCTCGGGCTCCTACAATGAGCAGTTCTTC CASSPSGSYNEQFF
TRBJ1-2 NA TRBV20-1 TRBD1 TGCAGTGCTAGTTTTGGGACAGGGTATGGCTACACCTTC CSASFGTGYGYTF
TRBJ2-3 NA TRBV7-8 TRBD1 TGTGCCAGCAGCTTAGCGGGACAGGTTGGAGATACGCAGTATTTT CASSLAGQVGDTQYF
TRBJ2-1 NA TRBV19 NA TGTGCCAGTATGGCAACAGGGGAGGTAAATGAGCAGTTCTTC CASMATGEVNEQFF
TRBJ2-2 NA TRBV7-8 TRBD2 TGTGCCAGCACCCCCTGGACTAGCGGGAGCTCCGGGGAGCTGTTTTTT CASTPWTSGSSGELFF
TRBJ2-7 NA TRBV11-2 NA TGTGCCAGCAGCTTAGTTCAGGTGGGCGAGCAGTACTTC CASSLVQVGEQYF
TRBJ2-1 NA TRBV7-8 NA TGTGCCAGCAGCTTTATCCGGGACATCGACCTATACAATGAGCAGTTCTTC CASSFIRDIDLYNEQFF
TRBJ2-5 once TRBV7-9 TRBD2 TGTGCCAGCAGCTTAGTTGTTAGCGGGACTTTTGAGACCCAGTACTTC CASSLVVSGTFETQYF
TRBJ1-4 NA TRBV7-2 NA TGTGCCAGCAGCTTAAGAGGGAGGGGTACTAATGAAAAACTGTTTTTT CASSLRGRGTNEKLFF
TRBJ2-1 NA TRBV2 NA TGTGCCAGCAAAACTAGCAGAAACAATGAGCAGTTCTTC CASKTSRNNEQFF
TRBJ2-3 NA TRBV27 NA TGTGCCAGCATGGGCCCCGGACTACAAGTAGATACGCAGTATTTT CASMGPGLQVDTQYF
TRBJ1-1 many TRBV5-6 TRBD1 TGTGCCAGCAGCGAAACGGGACAGGGGGTGAACACTGAAGCTTTCTTT CASSETGQGVNTEAFF
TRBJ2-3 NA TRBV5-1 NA TGCGCCAGCAGCTCGAGGGGGTTCCCAGATACGCAGTATTTT CASSSRGFPDTQYF
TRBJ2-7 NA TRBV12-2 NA TGTGCAAGTCGCTCCGCCTACATCAGGAGGGAGGGCCTTAAGTACGAGCAGTACTTC CASRSAYIRREGLKYEQYF
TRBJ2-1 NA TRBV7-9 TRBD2 TGTGCCAGCAGCTCTCTAGCGGGGAAGTTCTTC CASSSLAGKFF
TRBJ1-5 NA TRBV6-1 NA TGTGCCAGCAGTGAATGGGCCAATCAGCCCCAGCATTTT CASSEWANQPQHF
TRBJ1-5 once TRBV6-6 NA TGTGCCAGCAGTTACAGCCCCGAGGAGCCCCAGCATTTT CASSYSPEEPQHF